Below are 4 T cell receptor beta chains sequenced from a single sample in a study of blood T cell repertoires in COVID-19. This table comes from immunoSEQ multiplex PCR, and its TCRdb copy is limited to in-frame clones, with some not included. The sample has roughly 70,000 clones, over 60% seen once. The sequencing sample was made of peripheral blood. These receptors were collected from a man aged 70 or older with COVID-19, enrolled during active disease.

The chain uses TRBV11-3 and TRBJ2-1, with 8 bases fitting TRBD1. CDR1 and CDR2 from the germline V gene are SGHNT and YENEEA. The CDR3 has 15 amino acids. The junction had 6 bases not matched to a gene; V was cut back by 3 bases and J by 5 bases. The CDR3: CASSFSGTGDNEQFF. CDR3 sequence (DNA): TGTGCCAGCAGCTTTTCGGGGACAGGAGACAATGAGCAGTTCTTC.

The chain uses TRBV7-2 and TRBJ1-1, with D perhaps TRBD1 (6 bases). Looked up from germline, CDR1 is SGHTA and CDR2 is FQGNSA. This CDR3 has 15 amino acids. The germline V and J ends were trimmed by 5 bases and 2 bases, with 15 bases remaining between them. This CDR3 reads CASSRGGADNTEAFF. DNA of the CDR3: TGTGCCAGCAGCCGGGGGGGCGCCGACAACACTGAAGCTTTCTTT.

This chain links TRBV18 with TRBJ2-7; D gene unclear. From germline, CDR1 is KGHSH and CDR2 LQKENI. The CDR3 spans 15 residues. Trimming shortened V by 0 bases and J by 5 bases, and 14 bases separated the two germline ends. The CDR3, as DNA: TGTGCCAGCTCACCACCGTCAGTTAAGAGGAACGAGCAGTACTTC. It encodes CASSPPSVKRNEQYF.

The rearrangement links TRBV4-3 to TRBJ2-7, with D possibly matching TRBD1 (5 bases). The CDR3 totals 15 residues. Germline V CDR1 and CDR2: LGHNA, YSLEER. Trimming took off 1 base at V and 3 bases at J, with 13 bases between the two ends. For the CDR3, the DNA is TGCGCCAGCAGCCAAGGGGTAAGCAGGGACTACGAGCAGTACTTC. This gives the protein CASSQGVSRDYEQYF.